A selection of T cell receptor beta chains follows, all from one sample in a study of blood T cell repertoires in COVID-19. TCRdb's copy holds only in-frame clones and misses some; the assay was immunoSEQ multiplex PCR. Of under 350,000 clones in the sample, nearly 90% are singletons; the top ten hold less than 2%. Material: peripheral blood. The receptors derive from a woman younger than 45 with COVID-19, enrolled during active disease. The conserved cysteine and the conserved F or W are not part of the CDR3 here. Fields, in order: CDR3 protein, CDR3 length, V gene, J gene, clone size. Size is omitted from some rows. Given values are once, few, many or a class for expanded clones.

ASSFSGTGGAKQPQH	15	TRBV7-2	TRBJ1-5	NA
ASSLYLPGQGGRSPLH	16	TRBV27	TRBJ1-6	NA
ASSPDRSVGELF	12	TRBV2	TRBJ2-2	NA
ASSRRGAGEQF	11	TRBV2	TRBJ2-1	NA
ASRGTRDSRGYT	12	TRBV2	TRBJ1-2	NA
ASSFGGTANSPLH	13	TRBV11-3	TRBJ1-6	NA
ASSPRGADNSPLH	13	TRBV6-5	TRBJ1-6	NA
ASSQTSGVTTDTQY	14	TRBV7-2	TRBJ2-3	NA
ASKLGTGEETQY	12	TRBV2	TRBJ2-5	NA
ASSFPGQATDTQY	13	TRBV11-2	TRBJ2-3	NA
ASSLGLGANTEAF	13	TRBV7-8	TRBJ1-1	NA
ASSQETLYNEQF	12	TRBV3-1/TRBV3-2	TRBJ2-1	medium-sized
ASSRVATNEKLF	12	TRBV5-6	TRBJ1-4	once
AIGGGEGNTIY	11	TRBV10-3	TRBJ1-3	NA
ASSVSGGAWETQY	13	TRBV7-9	TRBJ2-5	few
ASSLYGSGTNEKLF	14	TRBV7-2	TRBJ1-4	NA
ASRLLAGGPDEQF	13	TRBV4-2	TRBJ2-1	once
ASSYGQGYGNQPQH	14	TRBV6-2/TRBV6-3	TRBJ1-5	once
ATSDLRLSHGYT	12	TRBV24-1	TRBJ1-2	NA
ASSEDGRRGSQPQH	14	TRBV2	TRBJ1-5	NA
ATSRDRSGNTIY	12	TRBV15	TRBJ1-3	NA
ASSPVSHQPQH	11	TRBV6-5	TRBJ1-5	NA
ASSLSRALTDTQY	13	TRBV13	TRBJ2-3	NA
ASSQQGGSPLH	11	TRBV5-1	TRBJ1-6	NA
ASSEGGNYGYT	11	TRBV25-1	TRBJ1-2	few
ASSFLGTGEQPQH	13	TRBV27	TRBJ1-5	few
ASSPEPQGSGNTIY	14	TRBV5-4	TRBJ1-3	NA
ASMGRGTEAF	10	TRBV7-9	TRBJ1-1	NA
AISEGTGVRNTEAF	14	TRBV10-3	TRBJ1-1	NA